A selection of T cell receptor beta chains follows, all from one sample in a study of blood T cell repertoires in COVID-19. Clones were read by immunoSEQ multiplex PCR, and TCRdb kept only the in-frame ones, dropping some. In the table there are approximately 230,000 clones, 75% to 95% of which are singletons. Specimen: PBMCs or T cells enriched from blood (not recorded which). These receptors came from a woman aged 18-29 years who had recovered from COVID-19. Both conserved end residues are part of each CDR3. The D gene is left open where the match is weak. Where a row states a size, it is once, few, many or the class of an expanded clone; other rows omit it.

D gene	clone size	V gene	J gene	CDR3 protein	CDR3 DNA
-	-	TRBV5-4	TRBJ2-7	CASSFGGGEQYF	TGTGCCAGCAGCTTTGGAGGCGGCGAGCAGTACTTC
TRBD1	-	TRBV3-1/TRBV3-2	TRBJ1-2	CASSHQGQGASGYTF	TGTGCCAGCAGCCACCAGGGACAGGGGGCGTCCGGCTACACCTTC
-	-	TRBV10-2	TRBJ1-2	CASSEVTGLTRFGGYTF	TGCGCCAGCAGTGAAGTAACGGGACTGACGAGGTTCGGGGGCTACACCTTC
-	once	TRBV4-1	TRBJ1-1	CASSQVALNTEAFF	TGCGCCAGCAGCCAAGTTGCGCTGAACACTGAAGCTTTCTTT
TRBD1	-	TRBV5-8	TRBJ2-2	CASSLEGQGTYTGELFF	TGTGCCAGCAGCTTGGAAGGACAGGGGACCTACACCGGGGAGCTGTTTTTT
TRBD1	-	TRBV7-3	TRBJ1-1	CASSSGTANTEAFF	TGTGCCAGCAGCTCTGGGACAGCGAACACTGAAGCTTTCTTT
TRBD2	-	TRBV6-1	TRBJ2-3	CASSEAPLAGITDTQYF	TGTGCCAGCAGTGAAGCTCCACTAGCGGGAATCACAGATACGCAGTATTTT
-	-	TRBV5-1	TRBJ1-1	CASSLVEGGTEAFF	TGCGCCAGCAGCTTGGTAGAGGGTGGGACTGAAGCTTTCTTT
-	few	TRBV13	TRBJ2-7	CASSLDIRGTPGYEQYF	TGTGCCAGCAGCTTGGATATTAGAGGTACACCGGGTTACGAGCAGTACTTC
TRBD1	-	TRBV29-1	TRBJ1-2	CSARQGHYGYTF	TGCAGCGCACGACAGGGCCACTATGGCTACACCTTC
TRBD2	-	TRBV6-5	TRBJ2-7	CASRGLAGVPYEQYF	TGTGCCAGCAGAGGACTAGCGGGAGTGCCCTACGAGCAGTACTTC
-	once	TRBV24-1	TRBJ2-7	CATSDPISGNEQYF	TGTGCCACCAGTGATCCGATATCAGGGAACGAGCAGTACTTC
TRBD2	-	TRBV9	TRBJ2-7	CASSAGLAGGDSYEQYF	TGTGCCAGCAGCGCGGGACTAGCGGGAGGGGACTCCTACGAGCAGTACTTC
TRBD1	-	TRBV5-1	TRBJ1-6	CASSPNTGQGTGPLHF	TGCGCCAGCAGCCCCAACACGGGACAGGGGACAGGACCCCTCCACTTT
TRBD2	-	TRBV28	TRBJ2-5	CASSSTSGQETQYF	TGTGCCAGCAGCTCTACTAGCGGTCAAGAGACCCAGTACTTC
-	-	TRBV7-9	TRBJ1-4	CASSPRVEEKLFF	TGTGCCAGCAGCCCCAGGGTAGAGGAAAAACTGTTTTTT
TRBD1	once	TRBV2	TRBJ1-1	CASTRDPGGNTEAFF	TGTGCCAGTACTAGGGACCCAGGGGGGAACACTGAAGCTTTCTTT
TRBD2	-	TRBV2	TRBJ2-7	CASSQTSGNHEQYF	TGTGCCAGCAGTCAGACTAGCGGGAACCACGAGCAGTACTTC
-	-	TRBV4-1	TRBJ1-4	CASSQEGPDTYNEKLFF	TGCGCCAGCAGCCAAGAAGGACCGGACACCTATAATGAAAAACTGTTTTTT
-	-	TRBV9	TRBJ1-2	CASSVDGDSYGYTF	TGTGCCAGCAGCGTAGACGGGGACTCCTATGGCTACACCTTC
-	-	TRBV7-3	TRBJ2-7	CASSSSGTHEQYF	TGTGCCAGCAGCTCCAGCGGTACCCACGAGCAGTACTTC
TRBD2	-	TRBV28	TRBJ2-1	CASSLGPSGSEGDEQFF	TGTGCCAGCAGTTTGGGGCCGAGCGGGAGTGAGGGAGATGAGCAGTTCTTC
-	few	TRBV6-5	TRBJ2-5	CASSSAGRSETQYF	TGTGCCAGCAGTTCCGCGGGTAGATCGGAGACCCAGTACTTC
-	-	TRBV28	TRBJ1-2	CASSLRRYGYTF	TGTGCCAGCAGTTTGCGTCGTTATGGCTACACCTTC
TRBD2	-	TRBV5-1	TRBJ2-3	CASSLASGGAGTDTQYF	TGCGCCAGCAGCTTGGCTAGCGGGGGGGCGGGCACAGATACGCAGTATTTT
-	-	TRBV9	TRBJ1-2	CASSTSNQAGDAGYTF	TGTGCCAGCAGCACCAGTAACCAGGCAGGGGATGCTGGCTACACCTTC
-	-	TRBV7-9	TRBJ2-2	CASSFVRTNTGELFF	TGTGCCAGCAGCTTCGTCAGAACCAACACCGGGGAGCTGTTTTTT